The 28 T cell receptor beta chains below come from one sample, sequenced in a study of beta chain features in type 1 diabetes. Isolated RNA was reverse transcribed in full, so expressed TCRB transcripts were sequenced. Using immunoSEQ multiplex PCR, the repertoire was profiled, and TCRdb retains in-frame clones only, with some absent. The sample lists some 400,000 clones, approximately 16% seen once, with under 0.02% in the top ten. Sequenced sample: naive CD4+ T cells from blood. These receptor sequences come from a woman younger than 35 in good health.

This clone was picked up a small number of times. The chain carries TRBV5-6 and TRBJ2-3, with D possibly being TRBD2 (6 bases). The CDR3 has 16 amino acids. With 4 bases removed from V and 2 bases from J, the gap between germline ends came to 17 bases. Looked up from germline, CDR1 is SGHDT and CDR2 is YYEEEE. The CDR3 loop is CASSRGTSRPTDTQYF. The CDR3 region has the DNA TGTGCCAGCAGCCGCGGGACCTCCCGCCCCACAGATACGCAGTATTTT. The full variable domain, rest sourced from reference TRBV5-6 and TRBJ2-3, is DAGVTQSPTHLIKTRGQQVTLRCSPKSGHDTVSWYQQALGQGPQFIFQYYEEEERQRGNFPDRFSGHQFPNYSSELNVNALLLGDSALYLCASSRGTSRPTDTQYFGPGTRLTVL.

The CDR3 protein is CASSTNPNPETQYF. Here the CDR3 DNA reads TGCGCCAGCAGCACAAACCCAAACCCGGAGACCCAGTACTTC. The chain recombines TRBV5-1 with TRBJ2-5; D gene uncertain. The CDR3 is 14 amino acids. V was clipped by 4 bases and J by 5 bases, with 15 bases between them. Germline CDR1 is SGHRS and CDR2 is YFSETQ.

The rearrangement joins TRBV30 to TRBJ2-3; no definite D call. CDR1 GTSNPN and CDR2 SVGIG come from the germline V gene (reference sequence). The CDR3 is 8 residues long. The CDR3, as DNA: TGTGTAGCAGATACGCAGTATTTT. Its protein product is CVADTQYF.

The CDR3 loop reads CASTSAGYYNEQFF. DNA of the CDR3: TGTGCCAGCACGAGTGCAGGGTACTACAATGAGCAGTTCTTC. This sequence joins TRBV28 and TRBJ2-1; D is perhaps TRBD1 (5 bases). CDR3 length: 14 residues. Germline loops: CDR1 MDHEN, CDR2 SYDVKM. With 7 bases removed from V and 3 bases from J, the gap between germline ends came to 13 bases. The full variable domain, rest sourced from reference TRBV28 and TRBJ2-1, is DVKVTQSSRYLVKRTGEKVFLECVQDMDHENMFWYRQDPGLGLRLIYFSYDVKMKEKGDIPEGYSVSREKKERFSLILESASTNQTSMYLCASTSAGYYNEQFFGPGTRLTVL.

The CDR3 spells CAWSVRRGPEPGELFF. CDR3 bases: TGTGCCTGGAGTGTACGAAGAGGGCCCGAGCCCGGGGAGCTGTTTTTT. The J gene is TRBJ2-2, the V gene TRBV30; D perhaps matches TRBD2 (5 bases). The germline V gene has CDR1 GTSNPN and CDR2 SVGIG (reference sequence). The CDR3 runs to 16 residues. Trimming took 0 bases from V and 6 from J, leaving 17 bases between them.

The chain links TRBV4-3 to TRBJ1-1; D unresolved. V was shortened by 3 bases and J by 6 bases, with 14 bases between the two germline ends. The V gene's germline CDR1 is LGHNA and CDR2 YSLEER. The CDR3 has 14 residues. The CDR3 DNA follows: TGCGCCAGCAGCCACCAAAGCGCGATTCCTGAAGCTTTCTTT. It codes for CASSHQSAIPEAFF.

This chain connects TRBV9 to TRBJ2-1; 8 nucleotides match TRBD2. The J segment lost 1 base and the V segment lost 2 bases, leaving 8 bases of the junction unmatched. The germline CDR1 and CDR2 sequences are SGDLS and YYNGEE. The CDR3 contains 17 residues. CDR3 in DNA: TGTGCCAGCAGCGTGAACGTACTAGCGGCGTCCTACAATGAGCAGTTCTTC. Protein sequence: CASSVNVLAASYNEQFF.

This rearrangement joins TRBV30 to TRBJ2-1; D may be TRBD1 (6 bases). With 8 bases removed from V and 2 bases from J, the gap between germline ends came to 16 bases. CDR3 length equals 14 residues. Germline CDR1 is GTSNPN and CDR2 is SVGIG (reference sequence). CDR3 residues: CAHKTGLTYNEQFF. In DNA, the CDR3 is TGTGCCCATAAGACAGGCTTGACCTACAATGAGCAGTTCTTC. Combining the CDR3 with reference TRBV30 and TRBJ2-1 gives the whole variable domain SQTIHQWPATLVQPVGSPLSLECTVEGTSNPNLYWYRQAAGRGLQLLFYSVGIGQISSEVPQNLSASRPQDRQFILSSKKLLLSDSGFYLCAHKTGLTYNEQFFGPGTRLTVL.

This clone was counted a few times. This rearrangement joins TRBV11-2 to TRBJ2-1; maybe TRBD2 (6 bases). V lost 1 base to trimming and J lost 1 base, with 14 bases between them. The CDR3 totals 17 residues. Per the germline V gene, CDR1 is SGHAT and CDR2 is FQNNGV. As DNA, the CDR3 is TGTGCCAGCAGCTTAGGCACTAGCAGGAGGTCCTACAATGAGCAGTTCTTC. It encodes CASSLGTSRRSYNEQFF.

The chain couples TRBV9 to TRBJ1-2, with TRBD1 matching over 8 bases. With V trimmed by 4 bases and J by 4 bases, 15 bases remained unmatched. The germline CDR1 and CDR2 sequences are SGDLS and YYNGEE. The CDR3 extends over 17 amino acids. The CDR3 coding sequence is TGTGCCAGCAGCTCAGATGGACAGGGCAATACCGGCTATGGCTACACCTTC. Translated, it gives CASSSDGQGNTGYGYTF.

J is TRBJ2-1 and V is TRBV5-1, with D perhaps TRBD1 (5 bases). Trimming stripped 0 bases from V and 9 bases from J, with 16 bases between. Germline V gives CDR1 SGHRS, CDR2 YFSETQ. The length of the CDR3 is 15 residues. The CDR3 sequence: CASSLAAGLMGEQFF. The DNA of the CDR3 is TGCGCCAGCAGCTTGGCGGCAGGGTTGATGGGTGAGCAGTTCTTC.

V gene TRBV28 combines with J gene TRBJ1-2; D remains ambiguous. The CDR3 covers 13 residues. The germline CDR1 and CDR2 sequences are MDHEN and SYDVKM. Trimming pared 2 bases from V and 8 bases from J, leaving 12 bases between. The CDR3 loop reads CASSLGSPGGYTF. Here the CDR3 DNA reads TGTGCCAGCAGTTTAGGATCACCAGGCGGCTACACCTTC.

This clone has only a few counts. This chain joins TRBV7-2 and TRBJ2-3; a weak D match, TRBD2 (5 bases). Germline V gene data show CDR1 as SGHTA and CDR2 as FQGNSA. The V end lost 5 bases, the J end lost 1 base, and 10 bases lay between the germline ends. The CDR3 runs 14 residues. The CDR3 spells CASSPVRGTDTQYF. The CDR3 DNA follows: TGTGCCAGCAGCCCCGTGAGGGGCACAGATACGCAGTATTTT.

The sample holds a few counts of this clone. This rearrangement joins TRBV11-1 to TRBJ2-3, with 7 bases aligning to TRBD2. V lost 0 bases, J lost 0 bases, and 0 bases stayed unmatched. CDR1 is SGHAT and CDR2 is FQDESV in the germline V gene (reference sequence). CDR3 length equals 15 residues. The CDR3 region is CASSLASGSTDTQYF. DNA for the CDR3: TGTGCCAGCAGCTTAGCTAGCGGGAGCACAGATACGCAGTATTTT. The complete variable domain, with remaining parts taken from reference TRBV11-1 and TRBJ2-3, reads EAEVAQSPRYKITEKSQAVAFWCDPISGHATLYWYRQILGQGPELLVQFQDESVVDDSQLPKDRFSAERLKGVDSTLKIQPAELGDSAMYLCASSLASGSTDTQYFGPGTRLTVL.

J is TRBJ1-1 and V is TRBV9; TRBD1 aligns across 7 bases. V shed 4 bases, J shed 3 bases, and the junction held 3 bases outside the gene matches. The germline V gene has CDR1 SGDLS and CDR2 YYNGEE. This CDR3 region has 13 residues. CDR3: CASSYDRDTEAFF. CDR3 sequence (DNA): TGTGCCAGCAGCTACGACAGGGACACTGAAGCTTTCTTT.

This chain connects TRBV19 to TRBJ1-2, with D perhaps TRBD1 (6 bases). Germline CDR1 is LNHDA and CDR2 is SQIVND (reference sequence). This CDR3 has 17 amino acids. Deletions cut 4 bases from V and 1 base from J, with 19 bases between. The CDR3 DNA reads as TGTGCCAGTAGTAACCGGGACACAGCTGCCCTTAACTATGGCTACACCTTC. It codes for CASSNRDTAALNYGYTF.

This clone occurred a few times. The chain uses TRBV7-2 and TRBJ1-4; D not certain. The germline gives CDR1 SGHTA, CDR2 FQGNSA. This CDR3 is 15 amino acids long. V was trimmed by 6 bases and J by 4 bases, leaving 15 bases between them. In nucleotides, the CDR3 is TGTGCCAGCAGACCCCAGGAGGGCCTTAATGAAAAACTGTTTTTT. Amino acid sequence: CASRPQEGLNEKLFF.

The chain recombines TRBV30 with TRBJ2-3; D is possibly TRBD1 (6 bases). Trimming cost V 2 bases and J 3 bases, with 9 bases left between them. Germline V gene sequence: CDR1 GTSNPN, CDR2 SVGIG (reference sequence). There are 13 residues in the CDR3. The chain's CDR3 is CAWSTGRTDTQYF. CDR3 bases: TGTGCCTGGAGTACAGGGAGAACAGATACGCAGTATTTT. Filled out from reference TRBV30 and TRBJ2-3, the complete variable domain reads SQTIHQWPATLVQPVGSPLSLECTVEGTSNPNLYWYRQAAGRGLQLLFYSVGIGQISSEVPQNLSASRPQDRQFILSSKKLLLSDSGFYLCAWSTGRTDTQYFGPGTRLTVL.

There are a few counts of this clone. This chain joins TRBV5-1 and TRBJ2-1; 9 nucleotides match TRBD2. The CDR3 has 15 amino acids. The trim removed 0 bases at V and 6 bases at J, leaving 4 bases unmatched. Germline V gene lookup returns CDR1 SGHRS and CDR2 YFSETQ. The DNA of the CDR3 is TGCGCCAGCAGCTTGGGGCTAGCGGGGCCCAATGAGCAGTTCTTC. This sequence encodes CASSLGLAGPNEQFF. The entire variable domain, with the rest obtained from reference TRBV5-1 and TRBJ2-1, is as follows: KAGVTQTPRYLIKTRGQQVTLSCSPISGHRSVSWYQQTPGQGLQFLFEYFSETQRNKGNFPGRFSGRQFSNSRSEMNVSTLELGDSALYLCASSLGLAGPNEQFFGPGTRLTVL.

This chain uses TRBV15 with TRBJ2-5; 8 nucleotides match TRBD1. The CDR3 is 15 residues long. Per the germline V gene, CDR1 is LNHNV and CDR2 is YYDKDF (reference sequence). J lost 3 bases, V lost 5 bases, and 8 bases had no gene match. CDR3 in DNA: TGTGCCACCAGCGCTAACAGGGGGAACGAAGAGACCCAGTACTTC. Amino acid sequence: CATSANRGNEETQYF. Full variable domain (remainder filled in from reference TRBV15 and TRBJ2-5): DAMVIQNPRYQVTQFGKPVTLSCSQTLNHNVMYWYQQKSSQAPKLLFHYYDKDFNNEADTPDNFQSRRPNTSFCFLDIRSPGLGDTAMYLCATSANRGNEETQYFGPGTRLLVL.

This clone turned up a few times. Other nucleotide sequences in the sample specify the same CDR3. The genes are TRBV18 and TRBJ2-5; D gene ambiguous. Trimming took off 2 bases at V and 5 bases at J, with 6 bases between the two ends. The CDR3 has 12 amino acids. CDR1 and CDR2 from the germline V gene are KGHSH and LQKENI. The CDR3 spells CASSPIEETQYF. The CDR3 DNA is TGTGCCAGCTCACCAATCGAGGAGACCCAGTACTTC.

V usage is TRBV18 and J usage is TRBJ1-1; D ambiguous. Trimming took 6 bases from V and 5 from J, leaving 16 bases between them. The CDR3 is 14 amino acids. The germline V gene encodes CDR1 KGHSH and CDR2 LQKENI. The CDR3 coding sequence is TGTGCCAGCTCGCCGGCGGGGTCGAGGACTGAAGCTTTCTTT. Translating it yields CASSPAGSRTEAFF.

The chain carries TRBV23-1 and TRBJ1-2; 7 nucleotides align to TRBD1. TRBV23-1 is designated an ORF whose function remains uncertain. The CDR3 covers 14 residues. V trimming: 8 bases; J trimming: 5 bases; junction bases outside the gene matches: 11. The DNA for the CDR3 is TGCGCCAGCCGGTCCGACAGGGCGAGGTATGGCTACACCTTC. Translated, it gives CASRSDRARYGYTF.

This clone has a single count. The rearrangement links TRBV19 to TRBJ2-5; TRBD1 is a possible D gene (6 bases). The CDR3 runs 14 residues. Germline V gene data show CDR1 as LNHDA and CDR2 as SQIVND (reference sequence). Trimming took off 7 bases at V and 3 bases at J, with 15 bases between the two ends. CDR3 DNA sequence: TGTGCCAGTACATCCAGGGGTTGGGAAGAGACCCAGTACTTC. It translates to CASTSRGWEETQYF.

This sequence joins TRBV30 and TRBJ1-2; D perhaps matches TRBD1 (6 bases). The CDR3 is 17 residues long. V was clipped by 2 bases and J by 1 base, with 20 bases between them. Germline CDR1 reads GTSNPN; CDR2 reads SVGIG (reference sequence). CDR3 sequence (DNA): TGTGCCTGGAGTAGGGGGGGCGCTCCTTCTGTTAACTATGGCTACACCTTC. Residues: CAWSRGGAPSVNYGYTF.

Regarding this clone: The identical CDR3 is also encoded by other nucleotide sequences in the sample. V and J are TRBV29-1 and TRBJ2-1, with 8 bases that match TRBD2. The CDR3 totals 13 residues. From germline, CDR1 is SQVTM and CDR2 ANQGSEA. Trimming at V came to 6 bases and at J to 2 bases, leaving 3 bases not matched to a gene. In nucleotides, the CDR3 is TGCAGCGTGAGCGGGAGAGCCTACAATGAGCAGTTCTTC. Translated, it gives CSVSGRAYNEQFF.

This clone was seen a handful of times. The V call is TRBV27, the J call TRBJ2-1, with TRBD2 matching 9 bases. The CDR3 has 15 amino acids. Per the germline V gene, CDR1 is MNHEY and CDR2 is SMNVEV (reference sequence). Germline trimming cut 5 bases from V and 4 bases from J; bases unmatched to any gene: 6. The CDR3: CASSQAGGTYNEQFF. CDR3 in DNA: TGTGCCAGCAGTCAGGCGGGAGGGACATACAATGAGCAGTTCTTC.

The chain is built from TRBV18 and TRBJ2-7; a possible D gene is TRBD1 (5 bases). Germline V gene sequence: CDR1 KGHSH, CDR2 LQKENI. The CDR3 is 15 residues long. With 5 bases removed from V and 3 bases from J, the gap between germline ends came to 17 bases. The CDR3 is CASSWGVMWDYEQYF. In DNA form, the CDR3 reads TGTGCCAGCTCATGGGGCGTGATGTGGGACTACGAGCAGTACTTC.